The next 13 T cell receptor beta chains were all read from a single sample in a study of cytomegalovirus exposure and HLA in healthy donors. The data were produced by immunoSEQ multiplex PCR, yet TCRdb's version contains in-frame clones alone and is incomplete. This sample yields 130,000 to 150,000 clones, of which 88% are seen a single time; around 8% belongs to the top ten. Sequencing was carried out using PBMCs. The receptors derive from a woman between 18 and 29 years old in good health and CMV-seropositive.

The J gene is TRBJ2-2, the V gene TRBV9; 12 bases match TRBD2. The CDR3 contains 16 residues. Trimming took 4 bases from V and 5 from J; bases not matched to a gene: 6. Germline V lookup: CDR1 SGDLS, CDR2 YYNGEE. The DNA for the CDR3 is TGTGCCAGCAGCATGCTAGCGGGGGGGCCAACCGGGGAGCTGTTTTTT. This codes for CASSMLAGGPTGELFF. Looking up the rest from reference TRBV9 and TRBJ2-2 gives the full variable domain: DSGVTQTPKHLITATGQRVTLRCSPRSGDLSVYWYQQSLDQGLQFLIQYYNGEERAKGNILERFSAQQFPDLHSELNLSSLELGDSALYFCASSMLAGGPTGELFFGEGSRLTVL.

The chain has TRBV28 and TRBJ2-3; the D gene is possibly TRBD2 (6 bases). Germline CDR1 is MDHEN and CDR2 is SYDVKM. The CDR3 sequence is 16 residues long. Trimming left V 5 bases short and J 5 bases short, with 20 bases between. Written as DNA, the CDR3 is TGTGCCAGCAGTCCCCGACCGGGGGAGATTGGAGATACGCAGTATTTT. It specifies CASSPRPGEIGDTQYF.

This clone occurred a few times. V gene TRBV4-2 combines with J gene TRBJ1-3; D not certain. V lost 3 bases and J 8 bases, leaving 8 bases between the germline ends. Germline CDR1 is LGHNA and CDR2 is YNFKEQ. There are 12 residues in the CDR3. The CDR3 region has the DNA TGTGCCAGCAGCCACCCCGGGGACACCATATATTTT. The encoded protein is CASSHPGDTIYF.

The rearrangement uses TRBV5-1 and TRBJ2-5; TRBD1 is a possible D gene (5 bases). CDR1 is SGHRS and CDR2 is YFSETQ in the germline V gene. CDR3 length: 14 residues. V was trimmed by 0 bases and J by 1 base, leaving 7 bases between them. The CDR3 DNA follows: TGCGCCAGCAGCTTGGAAGGGGCCCAAGAGACCCAGTACTTC. Protein product: CASSLEGAQETQYF.

The chain has TRBV2 and TRBJ2-1; 9 bases map to TRBD2. Trimming took 7 bases from V and 6 from J; bases not matched to a gene: 7. The CDR3 is 14 residues long. From germline, CDR1 is SNHLY and CDR2 FYNNEI. CDR3 sequence reads: CASTGGRAVNEQFF. In nucleotides, the CDR3 is TGTGCCAGCACGGGCGGGAGGGCGGTCAATGAGCAGTTCTTC.

The gene calls are TRBV28 and TRBJ2-7; perhaps TRBD1 as D (6 bases). Deletions cut 4 bases from V and 2 bases from J, with 12 bases between. Germline values: CDR1 MDHEN, CDR2 SYDVKM. The CDR3 extends over 14 amino acids. CDR3 sequence reads: CASSSGTSPYEQYF. CDR3 DNA: TGTGCCAGCAGTTCCGGGACAAGTCCCTACGAGCAGTACTTC.

This sequence joins TRBV2 and TRBJ1-2, with 11 bases aligning to TRBD1. Trimming cost V 8 bases and J 6 bases; bases outside gene matches: 2. The CDR3 extends over 12 amino acids. Germline CDR1 SNHLY, CDR2 FYNNEI. CDR3 nucleotides: TGTGCCAGCTGGACAGGGGGCAATGGCTACACCTTC. Protein sequence: CASWTGGNGYTF.

This rearrangement joins TRBV29-1 to TRBJ2-7, with TRBD1 identical over 8 bases. Losses at the gene ends were 0 bases for V and 0 bases for J; bases not matched to a gene: 4. Germline CDR1 SQVTM, CDR2 ANQGSEA. The length of the CDR3 is 15 residues. CDR3 coding DNA: TGCAGCGTTGAAGATAGGACAGGGAGCTCCTACGAGCAGTACTTC. Residues: CSVEDRTGSSYEQYF.

This clone was counted once. Other DNA sequences within the sample encode an identical CDR3. The V call is TRBV5-1, the J call TRBJ2-5, with TRBD2 matching 7 bases. Germline CDR1 reads SGHRS; CDR2 reads YFSETQ. The CDR3 is 14 residues long. Losses at the gene ends were 4 bases for V and 3 bases for J; bases not matched to a gene: 6. The CDR3 spells CASSPQGGKETQYF. The CDR3 bases are TGCGCCAGCAGCCCGCAGGGAGGGAAAGAGACCCAGTACTTC.

The gene calls are TRBV2 and TRBJ2-2, with D tentatively TRBD1 (5 bases). Germline CDR1 SNHLY, CDR2 FYNNEI. Deletions cut 7 bases from V and 6 bases from J, with 9 bases between. The CDR3 covers 12 residues. CDR3 region: CASIPRAGELFF. CDR3 nucleotides: TGTGCCAGCATCCCCAGGGCCGGGGAGCTGTTTTTT. Looking up the rest from reference TRBV2 and TRBJ2-2 gives the full variable domain: EPEVTQTPSHQVTQMGQEVILRCVPISNHLYFYWYRQILGQKVEFLVSFYNNEISEKSEIFDDQFSVERPDGSNFTLKIRSTKLEDSAMYFCASIPRAGELFFGEGSRLTVL.

The chain uses TRBV4-2 and TRBJ2-7, with 10 bases lining up with TRBD2. Germline values: CDR1 LGHNA, CDR2 YNFKEQ. Losses at the gene ends were 1 base for V and 2 bases for J; bases not matched to a gene: 5. CDR3 length equals 16 residues. Here the CDR3 reads CASSQVLAGPPYEQYF. CDR3 nucleotides: TGTGCCAGCAGCCAAGTACTAGCGGGGCCCCCCTACGAGCAGTACTTC.

This chain uses TRBV9 with TRBJ2-3, with TRBD2 matching 7 bases. Germline-derived CDR1 and CDR2 are SGDLS and YYNGEE. V trimming: 8 bases; J trimming: 1 base; junction bases outside the gene matches: 4. The CDR3 length is 13 residues. The CDR3 sequence: CASNRGGTDTQYF. DNA of the CDR3: TGTGCCAGTAACCGGGGGGGCACAGATACGCAGTATTTT.

This rearrangement joins TRBV4-3 to TRBJ1-2; D is unclear. From germline, CDR1 is LGHNA and CDR2 YSLEER. This CDR3 is built from 14 residues. Trimming took 0 bases from V and 6 from J, leaving 11 bases between them. DNA of the CDR3: TGCGCCAGCAGCCAAGATATGGGGAGGGATGGCTACACCTTC. Protein sequence: CASSQDMGRDGYTF.